The 2 T cell receptor beta chains below were found in one sample sequenced in a study of T cell repertoires in cytomegalovirus infection. A single record per CDR3 protein comes from TCRdb applying MiXCR to the reads. The sample carries about 180,000 distinct CDR3 sequences, approximately 17% recorded once. The sequencing sample was made of CD8+ T cells from PBMCs. The receptor source for this set is a human donor in good health (CMV status not recorded). Some clones in this sample may be carry-over from other donors' samples.

The chain employs TRBV20-1 and TRBJ1-5; D gene uncertain. The CDR3 contains 17 residues. Germline CDR1 reads DFQATT; CDR2 reads SNEGSKA (reference sequence). Deletions cut 3 bases from V and 0 bases from J, with 18 bases between. The CDR3 region is CSARSMDGLHSNQPQHF. CDR3 DNA sequence: TGCAGTGCTAGGAGCATGGACGGCCTGCATAGCAATCAGCCCCAGCATTTT.

This clonotype occurred a few times. J is TRBJ2-7 and V is TRBV6-1; D not certain. Germline V gene data show CDR1 as MNHNS and CDR2 as SASEGT. The V gene lost 5 bases and the J gene lost 3 bases, with 11 bases spanning the gap. This CDR3 region has 13 residues. The CDR3 reads CASSYVKRYEQYF. The CDR3 nucleotides are TGTGCCAGCAGTTACGTAAAACGCTACGAGCAGTACTTC.